The clone carrying this T cell receptor (beta chain) came up many times. TCRdb reprocessed the reads with MiXCR, giving one entry per CDR3 protein. Altogether around 280,000 distinct CDR3 sequences are present, around 13% being singletons, with the ten largest covering around 8.7%. The data stem from a study of T cell repertoires in cytomegalovirus infection. The overall study: Public TCR beta signatures marked donors with CMV infection and the matching HLA.

This CDR3 has 16 amino acids. Germline CDR1 is SGHVS and CDR2 is FNYEAQ. With 5 bases clipped from V and 1 base from J, the junction kept 9 bases outside the gene matches. The clonotype originates from a human donor in good health (CMV status not recorded). Some clones in this sample may be carry-over from other donors' samples. V usage is TRBV7-6 and J usage is TRBJ2-3; 7 nucleotides agree with TRBD2. The sample comprised PBMCs. CDR3 sequence: CASSELGGGRTDTQYF. DNA of the CDR3: TGTGCCAGCAGCGAACTGGGGGGAGGGCGCACAGATACGCAGTATTTT.